The next 6 T cell receptor beta chains were all read from a single sample in a study of blood T cells in healthy people across ages. A sample-barcoded 5' primer and a J-beta primer mix were used in a second PCR of about 6 to 12 cycles. In TCRdb, the 5' RACE reads were re-called with MiXCR into one record per CDR3 protein. Found here are approximately 800,000 distinct CDR3 sequences, roughly 25% of them singletons; the top ten hold approximately 3.7%. The sample was also reused in another study, on T cells of mothers and their children.

Sequenced input: blood. These receptors originate from a boy between 10 and 17 years old in good health.

This clonotype occurred once. A junction end diverges from the germline sequence, so it may reflect a read error. This chain joins TRBV20-1 and TRBJ2-5, with D possibly matching TRBD1 (6 bases). This CDR3 has 11 amino acids. Per the germline V gene, CDR1 is DFQATT and CDR2 is SNEGSKA (reference sequence). DNA for the CDR3: TGCGGTGCCCCCCTAGCAGGGGCCCAGTACTTC. Its protein is CGAPLAGAQYF.

The CDR3 is CATSSSTGNEKLFF. CDR3 coding DNA: TGTGCCACCAGCAGCAGTACGGGAAATGAAAAACTGTTTTTT. This sequence joins TRBV15 and TRBJ1-4, with unresolved D. This CDR3 is built from 14 residues. Germline V gene data show CDR1 as LNHNV and CDR2 as YYDKDF (reference sequence). V was clipped by 3 bases and J by 5 bases, with 10 bases between them.

In this sample, this clonotype turned up a few times. The chain employs TRBV15 and TRBJ2-6; unclear D gene. Trimming took 3 bases from V and 2 from J, leaving 5 bases between them. The germline V gene encodes CDR1 LNHNV and CDR2 YYDKDF (reference sequence). The CDR3 spans 14 residues. CDR3 bases: TGTGCCACCAGCAGTAGAACTGGGGCCAACGTCCTGACTTTC. It codes for CATSSRTGANVLTF. The full variable domain, in which reference TRBV15 and TRBJ2-6 provide the parts outside the CDR3, is DAMVIQNPRYQVTQFGKPVTLSCSQTLNHNVMYWYQQKSSQAPKLLFHYYDKDFNNEADTPDNFQSRRPNTSFCFLDIRSPGLGDTAMYLCATSSRTGANVLTFGAGSRLTVL.

V and J are TRBV6-5 and TRBJ2-5; the D gene is possibly TRBD1 (5 bases). The CDR3 contains 17 residues. The germline V gene has CDR1 MNHEY and CDR2 SVGAGI. Trimming took 0 bases from V and 0 from J, leaving 14 bases between them. DNA of the CDR3: TGTGCCAGCAGTTACTCCGAGTCCTGGGGCCACCAAGAGACCCAGTACTTC. Its protein product is CASSYSESWGHQETQYF.

The sample holds a few counts of this clonotype. CDR3 sequence reads: CASSLARGSYNEQFF. The CDR3 coding sequence is TGTGCCAGCAGCTTAGCCAGGGGCTCCTACAATGAGCAGTTCTTC. The chain is built from TRBV7-2 and TRBJ2-1, with TRBD1 as a possible D gene (6 bases). Per the germline V gene, CDR1 is SGHTA and CDR2 is FQGNSA. Trimming removed 0 bases at V and 0 bases at J, with 6 bases between. The CDR3 runs to 15 residues. The entire variable domain, with the rest obtained from reference TRBV7-2 and TRBJ2-1, is as follows: GAGVSQSPSNKVTEKGKDVELRCDPISGHTALYWYRQSLGQGLEFLIYFQGNSAPDKSGLPSDRFSAERTGGSVSTLTIQRTQQEDSAVYLCASSLARGSYNEQFFGPGTRLTVL.

The V and J genes are TRBV5-1 and TRBJ1-4, with D possibly matching TRBD1 (6 bases). V lost 4 bases and J lost 3, with 16 bases in between. This CDR3 is built from 16 residues. Germline loops: CDR1 SGHRS, CDR2 YFSETQ. CDR3 residues: CASSMSFRGSNEKLFF. For the CDR3, the DNA is TGCGCCAGCAGCATGAGCTTCAGGGGTTCTAATGAAAAACTGTTTTTT. Full variable domain (outside the CDR3, taken from reference TRBV5-1 and TRBJ1-4): KAGVTQTPRYLIKTRGQQVTLSCSPISGHRSVSWYQQTPGQGLQFLFEYFSETQRNKGNFPGRFSGRQFSNSRSEMNVSTLELGDSALYLCASSMSFRGSNEKLFFGSGTQLSVL.